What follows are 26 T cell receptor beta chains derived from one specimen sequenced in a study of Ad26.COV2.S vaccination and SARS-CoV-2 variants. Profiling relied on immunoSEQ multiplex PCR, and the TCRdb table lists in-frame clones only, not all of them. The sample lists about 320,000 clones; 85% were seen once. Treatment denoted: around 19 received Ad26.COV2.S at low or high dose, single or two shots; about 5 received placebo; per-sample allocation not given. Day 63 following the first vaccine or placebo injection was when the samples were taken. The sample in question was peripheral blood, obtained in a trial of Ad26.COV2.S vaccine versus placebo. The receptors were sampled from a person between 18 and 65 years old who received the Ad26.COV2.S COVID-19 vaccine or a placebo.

The CDR3 spells CASQTTDRGRKYF. Here the CDR3 DNA reads TGCGCCAGCCAAACCACTGACAGGGGGCGGAAGTACTTC. The genes are TRBV5-1 and TRBJ2-7; TRBD1 matches 10 bases. The junction had 12 bases not matched to a gene; V was cut back by 7 bases and J by 11 bases. The CDR3 is 13 residues long. Germline V gene data show CDR1 as SGHRS and CDR2 as YFSETQ.

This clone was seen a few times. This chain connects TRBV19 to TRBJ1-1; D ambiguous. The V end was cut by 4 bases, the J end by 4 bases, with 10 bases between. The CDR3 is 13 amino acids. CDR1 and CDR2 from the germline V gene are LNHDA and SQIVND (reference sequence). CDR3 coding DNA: TGTGCCAGTAGTAGGCTTGTCGGCACTGAAGCTTTCTTT. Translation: CASSRLVGTEAFF. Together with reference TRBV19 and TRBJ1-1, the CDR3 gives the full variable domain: DGGITQSPKYLFRKEGQNVTLSCEQNLNHDAMYWYRQDPGQGLRLIYYSQIVNDFQKGDIAEGYSVSREKKESFPLTVTSAQKNPTAFYLCASSRLVGTEAFFGQGTRLTVV.

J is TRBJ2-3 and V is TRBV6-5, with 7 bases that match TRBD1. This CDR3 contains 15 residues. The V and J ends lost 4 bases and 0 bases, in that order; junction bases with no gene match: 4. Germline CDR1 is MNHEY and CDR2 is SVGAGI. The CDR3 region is CASSFRQGSTDTQYF. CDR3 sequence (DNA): TGTGCCAGCAGTTTCCGACAGGGCAGCACAGATACGCAGTATTTT.

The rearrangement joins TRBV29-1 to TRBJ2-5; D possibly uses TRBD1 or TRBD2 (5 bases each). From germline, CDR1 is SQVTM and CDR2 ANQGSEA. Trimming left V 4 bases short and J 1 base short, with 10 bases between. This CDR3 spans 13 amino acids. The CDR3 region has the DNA TGCAGCGTTGGTCAGGGACCCCAAGAGACCCAGTACTTC. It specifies CSVGQGPQETQYF.

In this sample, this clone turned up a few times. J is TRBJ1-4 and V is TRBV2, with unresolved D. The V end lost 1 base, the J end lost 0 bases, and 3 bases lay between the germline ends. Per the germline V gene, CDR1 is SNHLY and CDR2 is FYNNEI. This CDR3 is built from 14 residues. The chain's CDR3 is CASSEGATNEKLFF. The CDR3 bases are TGTGCCAGCAGTGAAGGTGCAACTAATGAAAAACTGTTTTTT.

CDR3 sequence: CASSPRLAGGSGELFF. The CDR3 DNA reads TGTGCCAGCAGCCCCCGACTAGCGGGGGGGTCGGGGGAGCTGTTTTTT. The chain couples TRBV7-3 to TRBJ2-2, with 14 positions matching TRBD2. Germline V CDR1 and CDR2: SGHTA, FQGTGA. V gave up 5 bases and J gave up 8 bases; unmatched junction bases: 7. The CDR3 is 16 amino acids.

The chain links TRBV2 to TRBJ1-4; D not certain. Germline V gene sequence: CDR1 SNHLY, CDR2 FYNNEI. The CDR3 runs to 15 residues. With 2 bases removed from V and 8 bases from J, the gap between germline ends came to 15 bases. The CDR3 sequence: CASSEPGPKSEKLFF. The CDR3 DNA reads TGTGCCAGCAGTGAACCAGGACCCAAAAGCGAAAAACTGTTTTTT.

The CDR3 nucleotides are TGTGCCAGCAGCACGACAGGTTACGGGGAGCTGTTTTTT. This sequence encodes CASSTTGYGELFF. This rearrangement joins TRBV11-2 to TRBJ2-2, with TRBD1 as a possible D gene (6 bases). In germline, CDR1 is SGHAT, CDR2 FQNNGV. Trimming took 5 bases from V and 7 from J, leaving 11 bases between them. The CDR3 extends over 13 amino acids. The complete variable domain, with remaining parts taken from reference TRBV11-2 and TRBJ2-2, reads EAGVAQSPRYKIIEKRQSVAFWCNPISGHATLYWYQQILGQGPKLLIQFQNNGVVDDSQLPKDRFSAERLKGVDSTLKIQPAKLEDSAVYLCASSTTGYGELFFGEGSRLTVL.

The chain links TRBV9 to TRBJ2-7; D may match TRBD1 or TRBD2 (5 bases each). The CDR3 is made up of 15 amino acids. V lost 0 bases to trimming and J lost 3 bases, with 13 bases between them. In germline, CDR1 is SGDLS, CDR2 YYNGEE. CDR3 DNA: TGTGCCAGCAGCGTAGATCCGGGAACAGGCTACGAGCAGTACTTC. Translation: CASSVDPGTGYEQYF.

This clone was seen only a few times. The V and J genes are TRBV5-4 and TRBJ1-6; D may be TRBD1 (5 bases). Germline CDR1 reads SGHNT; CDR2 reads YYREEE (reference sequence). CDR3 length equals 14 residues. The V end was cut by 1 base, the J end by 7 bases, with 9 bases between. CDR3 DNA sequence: TGTGCCAGCAGCTTGTCGGGGGACAATTCACCCCTCCACTTT. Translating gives CASSLSGDNSPLHF.

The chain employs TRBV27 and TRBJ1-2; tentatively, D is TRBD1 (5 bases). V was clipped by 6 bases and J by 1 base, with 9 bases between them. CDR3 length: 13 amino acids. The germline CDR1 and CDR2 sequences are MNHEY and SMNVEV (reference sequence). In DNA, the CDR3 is TGTGCCAGCAGGGACACTTTTAACTATGGCTACACCTTC. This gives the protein CASRDTFNYGYTF.

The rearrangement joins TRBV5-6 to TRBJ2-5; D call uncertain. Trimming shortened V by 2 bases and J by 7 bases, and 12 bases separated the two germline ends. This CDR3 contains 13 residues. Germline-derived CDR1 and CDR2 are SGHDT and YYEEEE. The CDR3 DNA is TGTGCCAGCAGCTTTGGTAACACGGGGACCCAGTACTTC. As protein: CASSFGNTGTQYF.

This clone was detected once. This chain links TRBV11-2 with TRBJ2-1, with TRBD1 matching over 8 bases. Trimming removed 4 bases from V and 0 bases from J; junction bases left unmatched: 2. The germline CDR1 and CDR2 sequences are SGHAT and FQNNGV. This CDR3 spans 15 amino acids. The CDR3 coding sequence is TGTGCCAGCAGCTCCACAGGGGGCTCCTACAATGAGCAGTTCTTC. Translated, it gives CASSSTGGSYNEQFF.

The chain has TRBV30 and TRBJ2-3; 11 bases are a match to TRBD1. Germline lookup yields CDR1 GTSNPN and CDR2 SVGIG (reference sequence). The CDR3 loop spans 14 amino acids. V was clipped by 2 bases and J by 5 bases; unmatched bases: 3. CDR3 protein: CAWSRGQGVDTQYF. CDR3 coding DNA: TGTGCCTGGAGTAGGGGACAGGGGGTAGATACGCAGTATTTT. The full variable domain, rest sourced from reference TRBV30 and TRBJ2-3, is SQTIHQWPATLVQPVGSPLSLECTVEGTSNPNLYWYRQAAGRGLQLLFYSVGIGQISSEVPQNLSASRPQDRQFILSSKKLLLSDSGFYLCAWSRGQGVDTQYFGPGTRLTVL.

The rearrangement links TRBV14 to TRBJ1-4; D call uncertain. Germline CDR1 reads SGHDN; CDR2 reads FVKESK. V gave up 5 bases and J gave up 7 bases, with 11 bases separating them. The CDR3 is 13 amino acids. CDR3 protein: CASSLARGEKLFF. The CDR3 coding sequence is TGTGCCAGCAGCTTGGCCCGGGGTGAAAAACTGTTTTTT.

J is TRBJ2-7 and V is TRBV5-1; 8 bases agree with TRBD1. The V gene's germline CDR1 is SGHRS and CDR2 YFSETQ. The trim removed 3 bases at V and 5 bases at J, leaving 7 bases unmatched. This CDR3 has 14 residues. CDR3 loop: CASSWTGYRNEQYF. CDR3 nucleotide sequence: TGCGCCAGCAGCTGGACAGGGTACCGCAACGAGCAGTACTTC.

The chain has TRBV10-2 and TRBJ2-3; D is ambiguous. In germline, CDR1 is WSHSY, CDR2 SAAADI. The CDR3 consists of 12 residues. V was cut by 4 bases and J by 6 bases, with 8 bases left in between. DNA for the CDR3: TGCGCCAGCAGTGGTTTCGAGGATACGCAGTATTTT. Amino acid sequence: CASSGFEDTQYF.

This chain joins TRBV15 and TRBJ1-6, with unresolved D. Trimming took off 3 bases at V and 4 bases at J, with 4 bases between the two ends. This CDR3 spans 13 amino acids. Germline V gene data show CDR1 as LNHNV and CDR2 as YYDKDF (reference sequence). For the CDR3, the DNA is TGTGCCACCAGCAGCCGGTATAATTCACCCCTCCACTTT. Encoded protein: CATSSRYNSPLHF.

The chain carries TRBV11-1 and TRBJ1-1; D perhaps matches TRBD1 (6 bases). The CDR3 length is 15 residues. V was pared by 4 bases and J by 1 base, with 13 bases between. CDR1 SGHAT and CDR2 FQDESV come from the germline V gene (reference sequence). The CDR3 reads CASSSGAKSNTEAFF. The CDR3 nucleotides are TGTGCCAGCAGCTCGGGGGCAAAATCGAACACTGAAGCTTTCTTT.

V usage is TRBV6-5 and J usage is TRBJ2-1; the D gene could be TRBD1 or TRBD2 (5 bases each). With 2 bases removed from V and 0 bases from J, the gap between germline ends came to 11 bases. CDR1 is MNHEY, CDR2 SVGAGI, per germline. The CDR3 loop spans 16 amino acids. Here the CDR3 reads CASSYPRGPSYNEQFF. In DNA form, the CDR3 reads TGTGCCAGCAGTTACCCACGGGGCCCCTCCTACAATGAGCAGTTCTTC.

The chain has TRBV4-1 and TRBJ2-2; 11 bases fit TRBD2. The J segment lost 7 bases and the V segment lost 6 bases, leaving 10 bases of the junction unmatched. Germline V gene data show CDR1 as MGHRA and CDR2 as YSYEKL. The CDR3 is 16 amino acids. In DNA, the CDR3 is TGCGCCAGCAGACGGAATAGCGGGGGGGCGGACGGGGAGCTGTTTTTT. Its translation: CASRRNSGGADGELFF.

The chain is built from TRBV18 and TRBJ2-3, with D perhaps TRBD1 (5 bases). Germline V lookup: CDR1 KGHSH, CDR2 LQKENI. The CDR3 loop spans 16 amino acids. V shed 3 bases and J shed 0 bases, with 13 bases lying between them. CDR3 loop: CASSPAETASTDTQYF. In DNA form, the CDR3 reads TGTGCCAGCTCACCGGCCGAGACAGCTAGCACAGATACGCAGTATTTT.

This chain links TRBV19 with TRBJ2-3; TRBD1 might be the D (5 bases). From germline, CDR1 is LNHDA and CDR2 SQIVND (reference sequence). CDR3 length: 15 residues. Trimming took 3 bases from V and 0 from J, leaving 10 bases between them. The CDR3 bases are TGTGCCAGTAGTATCCAGACAGTGAGCACAGATACGCAGTATTTT. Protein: CASSIQTVSTDTQYF.

CDR3 sequence reads: CASSSSNEQFF. The CDR3 DNA reads as TGTGCCAGCAGTTCGAGCAATGAGCAGTTCTTC. V is TRBV27 and J is TRBJ2-1; unclear D gene. Looked up from germline, CDR1 is MNHEY and CDR2 is SMNVEV (reference sequence). V gave up 4 bases and J gave up 6 bases, with 4 bases separating them. The CDR3 consists of 11 residues.

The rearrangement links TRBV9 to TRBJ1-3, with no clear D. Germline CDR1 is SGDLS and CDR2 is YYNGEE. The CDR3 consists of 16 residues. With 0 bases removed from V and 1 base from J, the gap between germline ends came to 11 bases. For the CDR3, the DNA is TGTGCCAGCAGCGTAGCGGCGGGGTTTTCTGGAAACACCATATATTTT. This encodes CASSVAAGFSGNTIYF.

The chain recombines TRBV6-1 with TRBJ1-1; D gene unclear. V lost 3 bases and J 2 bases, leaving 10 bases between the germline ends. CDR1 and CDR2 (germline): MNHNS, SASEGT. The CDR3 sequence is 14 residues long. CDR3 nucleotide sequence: TGTGCCAGCAGTGATGGAAGGGTAAACACTGAAGCTTTCTTT. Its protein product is CASSDGRVNTEAFF.